Listed below are T cell receptor beta chains from one sample, sequenced in a study of blood T cell repertoires in COVID-19. Data came from immunoSEQ multiplex PCR; TCRdb stores just in-frame clones and leaves some out. This sample has 65,000 to 90,000 clones, with roughly nine tenths found just once. Sample: peripheral blood. The source of these receptors is a man in his fifties or sixties with acute or convalescent COVID-19. Each CDR3 is given with its conserved first and last residue. Fields, in order: J gene, D gene, V gene, clone size, CDR3 protein, CDR3 DNA. The D gene is left open where the match is weak. Clone size, where shown, is once, few, many, or a class for clones that have expanded.

j_call: TRBJ1-3
d_call: .
v_call: TRBV7-3
clone_size: .
cdr3_aa: CASSLGHSGNTIYF
cdr3_nt: TGTGCCAGCAGCTTGGGACACTCTGGAAACACCATATATTTT

j_call: TRBJ2-3
d_call: .
v_call: TRBV12-3/TRBV12-4
clone_size: .
cdr3_aa: CASSPPAGDTQYF
cdr3_nt: TGTGCCAGCAGTCCTCCTGCGGGGGATACGCAGTATTTT

j_call: TRBJ1-3
d_call: TRBD1
v_call: TRBV5-4
clone_size: .
cdr3_aa: CASSTAGGAGNTIYF
cdr3_nt: TGTGCCAGCAGCACCGCAGGGGGAGCTGGAAACACCATATATTTT

j_call: TRBJ1-5
d_call: .
v_call: TRBV30
clone_size: .
cdr3_aa: CAWGYQGGYQPQHF
cdr3_nt: TGTGCCTGGGGGTATCAGGGCGGCTATCAGCCCCAGCATTTT

j_call: TRBJ2-7
d_call: .
v_call: TRBV5-1
clone_size: .
cdr3_aa: CASSYAANLEQYF
cdr3_nt: TGCGCCAGCAGCTACGCGGCCAATCTCGAGCAGTACTTC

j_call: TRBJ1-1
d_call: .
v_call: TRBV12-3/TRBV12-4
clone_size: .
cdr3_aa: CASSLGGETEAFF
cdr3_nt: TGTGCCAGCAGTTTGGGCGGGGAGACTGAAGCTTTCTTT

j_call: TRBJ2-2
d_call: TRBD2
v_call: TRBV19
clone_size: few
cdr3_aa: CASSRREGTGNTGELFF
cdr3_nt: TGTGCCAGTAGCCGCAGGGAGGGAACGGGGAACACCGGGGAGCTGTTTTTT

j_call: TRBJ1-1
d_call: TRBD1
v_call: TRBV28
clone_size: .
cdr3_aa: CASSLFLTGAATEAFF
cdr3_nt: TGTGCCAGCAGTTTGTTTCTGACAGGGGCGGCCACTGAAGCTTTCTTT

j_call: TRBJ1-6
d_call: .
v_call: TRBV27
clone_size: .
cdr3_aa: CASRTGHSPLHF
cdr3_nt: TGTGCCAGCAGAACAGGCCATTCACCCCTCCACTTT

j_call: TRBJ1-6
d_call: .
v_call: TRBV6-5
clone_size: .
cdr3_aa: CASSYISAENSPLHF
cdr3_nt: TGTGCCAGCAGTTACATTTCGGCGGAAAATTCACCCCTCCACTTT

j_call: TRBJ2-7
d_call: TRBD1
v_call: TRBV6-5
clone_size: .
cdr3_aa: CASSYSPGTVPEQYF
cdr3_nt: TGTGCCAGCAGTTACTCCCCCGGGACAGTCCCCGAGCAGTACTTC

j_call: TRBJ2-5
d_call: TRBD2
v_call: TRBV19
clone_size: .
cdr3_aa: CASSTGGTNRETQYF
cdr3_nt: TGTGCCAGTAGTACGGGCGGGACTAATCGGGAGACCCAGTACTTC

j_call: TRBJ2-3
d_call: .
v_call: TRBV3-1/TRBV3-2
clone_size: once
cdr3_aa: CASSQARVSTQYF
cdr3_nt: TGTGCCAGCAGCCAAGCCAGGGTGAGTACGCAGTATTTT

j_call: TRBJ1-5
d_call: .
v_call: TRBV6-1
clone_size: .
cdr3_aa: CASSDGGSNQPQHF
cdr3_nt: TGTGCCAGCAGTGACGGCGGGAGCAATCAGCCCCAGCATTTT

j_call: TRBJ1-5
d_call: .
v_call: TRBV21-1
clone_size: .
cdr3_aa: CASSLGQGDGQPQHF
cdr3_nt: TGTGCCAGCAGCCTCGGACAGGGGGACGGTCAGCCCCAGCATTTT

j_call: TRBJ1-4
d_call: .
v_call: TRBV23-1
clone_size: .
cdr3_aa: CATYKRRGHEKLFF
cdr3_nt: TGCGCCACCTATAAGAGGAGGGGTCATGAAAAACTGTTTTTT

j_call: TRBJ1-1
d_call: TRBD1
v_call: TRBV29-1
clone_size: .
cdr3_aa: CSGEGQGLNTEAFF
cdr3_nt: TGCAGCGGTGAGGGACAGGGGCTGAACACTGAAGCTTTCTTT

j_call: TRBJ1-6
d_call: .
v_call: TRBV6-6
clone_size: .
cdr3_aa: CASTQGSSYNSPLHF
cdr3_nt: TGTGCCAGCACCCAGGGGAGCTCCTATAATTCACCCCTCCACTTT

j_call: TRBJ2-1
d_call: .
v_call: TRBV5-8
clone_size: .
cdr3_aa: CASGLGTPYNEQFF
cdr3_nt: TGTGCCAGCGGCTTGGGGACACCGTACAATGAGCAGTTCTTC

j_call: TRBJ1-5
d_call: TRBD1
v_call: TRBV19
clone_size: .
cdr3_aa: CASSAGQGRQPQHF
cdr3_nt: TGTGCCAGTAGTGCGGGACAGGGGAGACAGCCCCAGCATTTT

j_call: TRBJ2-3
d_call: .
v_call: TRBV10-3
clone_size: .
cdr3_aa: CAISGRTTGTDTQYF
cdr3_nt: TGTGCCATCAGTGGACGGACTACCGGCACAGATACGCAGTATTTT

j_call: TRBJ2-2
d_call: .
v_call: TRBV11-3
clone_size: .
cdr3_aa: CASSSTVDTGELFF
cdr3_nt: TGTGCCAGCAGCTCCACAGTTGACACCGGGGAGCTGTTTTTT

j_call: TRBJ2-5
d_call: .
v_call: TRBV7-9
clone_size: .
cdr3_aa: CASSLEGGTQYF
cdr3_nt: TGTGCCAGCAGCTTGGAAGGGGGGACCCAGTACTTC

j_call: TRBJ2-2
d_call: .
v_call: TRBV6-2/TRBV6-3
clone_size: .
cdr3_aa: CASSYSGGNTGELFF
cdr3_nt: TGTGCCAGCAGTTACTCAGGGGGGAACACCGGGGAGCTGTTTTTT